The TCR beta chain under discussion was sequenced for a study of cytomegalovirus exposure and HLA in healthy donors. Notes on the study in general: A list of 150 to 200 TCR beta chains associated with cytomegalovirus was given.

Only in-frame clones appear in the TCRdb table, and some are missing; sequencing was by immunoSEQ multiplex PCR. Here the sample spans about 130,000 clones, approximately 82% being singletons. Note on this clone: As yet, its antigen is unknown.

Trimming cost V 6 bases and J 0 bases, with 11 bases left between them. CDR1 is SNHLY, CDR2 FYNNEI, per germline. This CDR3 spans 14 amino acids. This receptor was taken from a young man in good health and CMV-seropositive. The sequencing sample was made of PBMCs. The chain combines TRBV2 with TRBJ1-2; TRBD1 might be the D (5 bases). The CDR3 bases are TGTGCCAGCAGAGGGGTAAGATCTAACTATGGCTACACCTTC. Translating it yields CASRGVRSNYGYTF.